The next 31 T cell receptor beta chains were all read from a single sample in a study of CD8 T cells in ankylosing spondylitis. MiXCR, applied by TCRdb to the 5' RACE reads, yields one record per CDR3 protein. The sample lists some 46,000 distinct CDR3 sequences, approximately 9.9% occurring once. Sequenced sample: blood, either unsorted or a sorted T cell fraction (not recorded which). Receptors originate from a male donor with ankylosing spondylitis or in good health (not recorded which).

Ten or more counts support this clonotype. The chain uses TRBV14 and TRBJ2-7; TRBD1 is a possible D gene (5 bases). Trimming shortened V by 1 base and J by 2 bases, and 12 bases separated the two germline ends. The CDR3 runs 15 residues. The germline V gene encodes CDR1 SGHDN and CDR2 FVKESK. DNA for the CDR3: TGTGCCAGCAGCCAAGGAAGGGGTAGGACCTACGAGCAGTACTTC. It specifies CASSQGRGRTYEQYF.

This clonotype was observed many times. V usage is TRBV6-4 and J usage is TRBJ2-1, with D uncertain. Between the trimmed V and J ends, which lost 4 bases and 5 bases, there was a span of 9 bases. The CDR3 is 13 residues long. The germline gives CDR1 MRHNA, CDR2 SNTAGT. CDR3 sequence reads: CASSVSANNEQFF. The CDR3 region has the DNA TGTGCCAGCAGTGTGTCCGCCAACAATGAGCAGTTCTTC.

This clonotype has only a few counts. CDR3 DNA sequence: TGCGCCAGCAGCTTGGAGTCCCGACCGGCCCGAGGCACCTTC. This sequence encodes CASSLESRPARGTF. The rearrangement joins TRBV5-1 to TRBJ1-2; D call uncertain. This CDR3 is 14 amino acids long. CDR1 SGHRS and CDR2 YFSETQ come from the germline V gene. Trimming removed 0 bases at V and 13 bases at J, with 19 bases between. Using reference TRBV5-1 and TRBJ1-2 for the parts outside the CDR3, the full variable domain is KAGVTQTPRYLIKTRGQQVTLSCSPISGHRSVSWYQQTPGQGLQFLFEYFSETQRNKGNFPGRFSGRQFSNSRSEMNVSTLELGDSALYLCASSLESRPARGTFGSGTRLTVV.

This clonotype was seen a few times. The rearrangement joins TRBV6-6 to TRBJ1-5; D gene uncertain. V was shortened by 5 bases and J by 5 bases, with 10 bases between the two germline ends. There are 13 residues in the CDR3. CDR1 and CDR2 from the germline V gene are MNHNY and SVGAGI (reference sequence). The CDR3 sequence: CASSPDEYQPQHF. The DNA of the CDR3 is TGTGCCAGCAGTCCGGACGAATATCAGCCCCAGCATTTT.

This clonotype was counted a few times. V gene TRBV6-5 combines with J gene TRBJ2-1; 10 bases map to TRBD2. V lost 0 bases and J lost 10; bases outside the gene matches: 9. CDR3 length equals 16 residues. Looked up from germline, CDR1 is MNHEY and CDR2 is SVGAGI. In nucleotides, the CDR3 is TGTGCCAGCAGTTACTCGAGGGCTAGCGGGGGAATAGAGCAGTTCTTC. Amino acids: CASSYSRASGGIEQFF.

This clonotype was detected ten times or more. V usage is TRBV5-1 and J usage is TRBJ1-2; no clear D. CDR1 is SGHRS and CDR2 is YFSETQ in the germline V gene. CDR3 length: 15 residues. The V end lost 0 bases, the J end lost 8 bases, and 17 bases lay between the germline ends. The CDR3 sequence: CASSLEQYGNSGYTF. The CDR3 nucleotides read TGCGCCAGCAGCTTGGAACAATATGGAAATTCAGGCTACACCTTC.

V and J are TRBV5-1 and TRBJ2-3, with 8 bases identical to TRBD2. CDR3 length: 14 amino acids. The germline V gene encodes CDR1 SGHRS and CDR2 YFSETQ. The V segment lost 1 base and the J segment 3 bases; nucleotides outside the gene matches: 1. The chain's CDR3 is CASSLSSGTDTQYF. The CDR3 DNA reads as TGCGCCAGCAGCTTGTCTAGCGGGACAGATACGCAGTATTTT.

The chain links TRBV5-1 to TRBJ1-1, with a possible D match to TRBD1 (6 bases). Per the germline V gene, CDR1 is SGHRS and CDR2 is YFSETQ. The length of the CDR3 is 14 residues. V was clipped by 5 bases and J by 7 bases, with 18 bases between them. The CDR3 nucleotides read TGCGCCAGCAGGCCGGGGGCGGAGAGAGTTGAAGCTTTCTTT. Translation: CASRPGAERVEAFF.

In its sample, this clonotype was seen many times. The chain joins TRBV5-1 to TRBJ2-5; a possible D gene is TRBD2 (5 bases). The CDR3 sequence is 14 residues long. Trimming shortened V by 4 bases and J by 4 bases, and 14 bases separated the two germline ends. Germline loops: CDR1 SGHRS, CDR2 YFSETQ. The CDR3 is CASSLGLPPETQYF. DNA for the CDR3: TGCGCCAGCAGCCTCGGACTGCCCCCAGAGACCCAGTACTTC.

This clonotype was observed a few times. The chain is built from TRBV3-1 and TRBJ1-2, with D possibly TRBD1 on 5 matching bases. The CDR3 is 14 residues long. Germline V gene lookup returns CDR1 LGHDT and CDR2 YNNKEL (reference sequence). Trimming took off 0 bases at V and 8 bases at J, with 13 bases between the two ends. The CDR3 region has the DNA TGTGCCAGCAGCCAAGACACAGGATATTCAGGCTACACCTTC. Translated: CASSQDTGYSGYTF.

In this sample, this clonotype turned up many times. V is TRBV6-2 or TRBV6-3 and J is TRBJ2-2; possibly TRBD2 for D (5 bases). The germline V and J ends were trimmed by 6 bases and 4 bases, with 9 bases remaining between them. The CDR3 contains 13 residues. Germline assignment: CDR1 MNHEY and CDR2 SVGEGT. CDR3 amino acids: CASSPGSTGELFF. The CDR3 DNA reads as TGTGCCAGCAGCCCTGGGAGCACCGGGGAGCTGTTTTTT.

On this clonotype itself: A much larger clone sits a single nucleotide away, making a read error possible. This chain links TRBV6-5 with TRBJ1-5; the D gene is possibly TRBD1 (5 bases). The V gene's germline CDR1 is MNHEY and CDR2 SVGAGI. This CDR3 region has 13 residues. The CDR3 nucleotides read TGTGCCAGCAGTTACGACGGGGACCAGCCCCTGCATTTT. Translated, it gives CASSYDGDQPLHF.

This clonotype was seen ten or more times. The chain employs TRBV3-1 and TRBJ2-2; possible D gene TRBD2, 5 bases. The CDR3 sequence is 18 residues long. V was clipped by 1 base and J by 5 bases, with 20 bases between them. Germline lookup yields CDR1 LGHDT and CDR2 YNNKEL (reference sequence). Here the CDR3 DNA reads TGTGCCAGCAGCCAAGCCTCGGACCCCCGGGATAGTACCGGGGAGCTGTTTTTT. This gives the protein CASSQASDPRDSTGELFF.

The CDR3 coding sequence is TGCAGCGTTGCCACCGCCGCAAGCGGGTACGAGCAGTACTTC. As protein: CSVATAASGYEQYF. This chain connects TRBV29-1 to TRBJ2-7; tentative D call: TRBD2 (6 bases). Germline V gene lookup returns CDR1 SQVTM and CDR2 ANQGSEA. V gave up 4 bases and J gave up 4 bases, with 17 bases separating them. The CDR3 contains 14 residues.

This clonotype was seen at least ten times. V usage is TRBV5-1 and J usage is TRBJ1-1; D remains unclear. V lost 2 bases to trimming and J lost 2 bases, with 16 bases between them. The CDR3 covers 16 residues. Per the germline V gene, CDR1 is SGHRS and CDR2 is YFSETQ. The CDR3 loop is CASSFLTAGGNTEAFF. CDR3 bases: TGCGCCAGCAGCTTCTTGACCGCCGGTGGAAACACTGAAGCTTTCTTT.

This clonotype showed up many times. The genes are TRBV12-3 or TRBV12-4 and TRBJ1-2, with D maybe TRBD1 (6 bases). CDR3 length equals 13 residues. The germline V and J ends were trimmed by 3 bases and 8 bases, with 13 bases remaining between them. The DNA for the CDR3 is TGTGCCAGCAGTTTTGGGGGGCGCGGAGGCTACACCTTC. Translating gives CASSFGGRGGYTF.

The chain recombines TRBV28 with TRBJ1-2; the match to TRBD1 covers 7 bases. This CDR3 region has 16 residues. With 6 bases clipped from V and 5 bases from J, the junction kept 15 bases outside the gene matches. The germline V gene encodes CDR1 MDHEN and CDR2 SYDVKM. The CDR3 nucleotides read TGTGCCAGCAGGACTCCGGGACAGAAACGTGGGTATGGCTACACCTTC. Translation: CASRTPGQKRGYGYTF.

A few counts support this clonotype. The chain is built from TRBV19 and TRBJ2-4; 7 bases line up with TRBD1. Trimming cost V 6 bases and J 2 bases; bases outside gene matches: 4. Per germline, CDR1 LNHDA and CDR2 SQIVND (reference sequence). The CDR3 is 14 amino acids. CDR3 region: CASSDRATKNIQYF. CDR3 in DNA: TGTGCCAGTAGCGACAGGGCCACCAAAAACATTCAGTACTTC.

This clonotype was observed many times. V is TRBV12-3 or TRBV12-4 and J is TRBJ1-1; 7 bases match TRBD1. This CDR3 region has 16 residues. With V trimmed by 6 bases and J by 9 bases, 19 bases remained unmatched. For the CDR3, the DNA is TGTGCCAGCAGGACAAATCAATTAGGAGTGACAGGGAAAGCTTTCTTT. Protein sequence: CASRTNQLGVTGKAFF.

The rearrangement uses TRBV27 and TRBJ1-5; D not certain. Trimming took off 3 bases at V and 4 bases at J, with 7 bases between the two ends. The germline gives CDR1 MNHEY, CDR2 SMNVEV (reference sequence). The CDR3 length is 13 residues. This CDR3 is CASSFTFNQPQHF. CDR3 bases: TGTGCCAGCAGTTTCACATTTAATCAGCCCCAGCATTTT.

This clonotype was seen many times. This chain links TRBV4-2 with TRBJ2-5, with TRBD2 identical over 7 bases. The CDR3 runs 15 residues. V lost 1 base to trimming and J lost 1 base; unmatched junction nucleotides: 3. CDR1 LGHNA and CDR2 YNFKEQ come from the germline V gene. The CDR3 DNA reads as TGTGCCAGCAGCCAAGTTTCTAGCGGCCAAGAGACCCAGTACTTC. Its translation: CASSQVSSGQETQYF.

This clonotype has only a few counts. The CDR3 nucleotides are TGTGCCAGCAGCTTAAGTGGGATCGGGGAGCTGTTTTTT. This encodes CASSLSGIGELFF. The chain couples TRBV11-1 to TRBJ2-2; D is unresolved. The CDR3 is 13 residues long. The germline V gene encodes CDR1 SGHAT and CDR2 FQDESV (reference sequence). Trimming took 2 bases from V and 7 from J, leaving 8 bases between them.

This sequence joins TRBV7-6 and TRBJ2-1, with D maybe TRBD2 (5 bases). CDR1 and CDR2 from the germline V gene are SGHVS and FNYEAQ. This CDR3 contains 14 residues. With 1 base removed from V and 8 bases from J, the gap between germline ends came to 12 bases. The CDR3 loop is CASSLVGMGDEQFF. CDR3 nucleotide sequence: TGTGCCAGCAGCTTAGTCGGGATGGGAGATGAGCAGTTCTTC.

Ten or more counts support this clonotype. The V call is TRBV5-1, the J call TRBJ1-1; D uncertain. Per the germline V gene, CDR1 is SGHRS and CDR2 is YFSETQ. The CDR3 has 13 residues. Deletions cut 0 bases from V and 1 base from J, with 4 bases between. CDR3 DNA sequence: TGCGCCAGCAGCTTGGACCCGAACACTGAAGCTTTCTTT. Its translation: CASSLDPNTEAFF. Using reference TRBV5-1 and TRBJ1-1 for the parts outside the CDR3, the full variable domain is KAGVTQTPRYLIKTRGQQVTLSCSPISGHRSVSWYQQTPGQGLQFLFEYFSETQRNKGNFPGRFSGRQFSNSRSEMNVSTLELGDSALYLCASSLDPNTEAFFGQGTRLTVV.

The table lists this clonotype with many counts. The gene calls are TRBV15 and TRBJ2-3; D not certain. Germline-derived CDR1 and CDR2 are LNHNV and YYDKDF (reference sequence). V was cut by 4 bases and J by 4 bases, with 6 bases left in between. The CDR3 is made up of 12 amino acids. CDR3 sequence: CATSKLADTQYF. CDR3 DNA: TGTGCCACCAGCAAGCTGGCAGATACGCAGTATTTT.

The gene calls are TRBV6-2 or TRBV6-3 and TRBJ2-1; D gene unclear. The length of the CDR3 is 17 residues. Trimming stripped 0 bases from V and 5 bases from J, with 17 bases between. Per germline, CDR1 MNHEY and CDR2 SVGEGT. CDR3 in amino acids: CASSYSIGSVKDNEQFF. The CDR3 DNA reads as TGTGCCAGCAGTTACTCGATTGGTTCGGTTAAGGACAATGAGCAGTTCTTC.

There are many counts of this clonotype. CDR3 sequence reads: CASSSPTSGFGEQFF. The DNA for the CDR3 is TGTGCCAGCAGCTCCCCGACTAGCGGGTTCGGTGAGCAGTTCTTC. The chain uses TRBV7-2 and TRBJ2-1; 10 nucleotides align to TRBD2. V shed 4 bases, J shed 9 bases, and the junction held 9 bases outside the gene matches. The CDR3 contains 15 residues. CDR1 is SGHTA and CDR2 is FQGNSA in the germline V gene.

This clonotype has a handful of counts. One junction end disagrees with the germline gene, perhaps due to a read error. The rearrangement joins TRBV5-1 to TRBJ1-6; no reliable D call. The V gene's germline CDR1 is SGHRS and CDR2 YFSETQ. CDR3 length equals 14 residues. The CDR3: CASNLGGYNSPLHF. In DNA form, the CDR3 reads TGCGCCAGCAACTTGGGAGGTTATAATTCACCCCTCCACTTT.

Only a few counts were recorded for this clonotype. V is TRBV11-2 and J is TRBJ2-1, with TRBD2 identical over 10 bases. V gave up 3 bases and J gave up 7 bases; unmatched junction bases: 3. CDR1 and CDR2 from the germline V gene are SGHAT and FQNNGV. The CDR3 is 14 amino acids. As DNA, the CDR3 is TGTGCCAGCAGCTTTAGCGGGGGGTCGAATGAGCAGTTCTTC. This codes for CASSFSGGSNEQFF. Full variable domain (rest looked up from reference TRBV11-2 and TRBJ2-1): EAGVAQSPRYKIIEKRQSVAFWCNPISGHATLYWYQQILGQGPKLLIQFQNNGVVDDSQLPKDRFSAERLKGVDSTLKIQPAKLEDSAVYLCASSFSGGSNEQFFGPGTRLTVL.

This clonotype has ten or more counts. The chain links TRBV5-1 to TRBJ2-7, with TRBD1 matching over 7 bases. CDR3 length equals 13 residues. The germline V gene has CDR1 SGHRS and CDR2 YFSETQ. Unmatched junction bases numbered 2, after V lost 0 bases and J lost 5 bases. CDR3 in amino acids: CASSLEGAHEQYF. DNA of the CDR3: TGCGCCAGCAGCTTGGAGGGGGCCCACGAGCAGTACTTC.

There are many counts of this clonotype. V usage is TRBV12-3 or TRBV12-4 and J usage is TRBJ1-1; 8 bases are a match to TRBD1. The V and J ends lost 5 bases and 6 bases, in that order; junction bases with no gene match: 2. This CDR3 spans 12 amino acids. CDR3 DNA: TGTGCCAGCAGTCCGGGACAGGCTGAAGCTTTCTTT. The encoded protein is CASSPGQAEAFF.